This T cell receptor (beta chain) was sequenced during a study of identical twins (dated by TCRdb to about 2016). About the investigation overall: The study deep-sequenced TCR alpha and beta repertoires from monozygotic twins, unrelated adults of various ages and cord blood to test whether fetal clonotypes persist. To rule out contamination, replicate twin experiments were performed at different times with different library preparation protocols. Overall study results and their limits: Abundant cord blood beta clonotypes carried fewer insertions; young adult naive repertoires showed a weaker similar trend, while memory repertoires showed none. The excess sharing between twins in beta out-of-frame sequences was weaker because fewer shared sequences reduced the signal-to-noise ratio. In monozygotic twins, recombination models systematically underestimated out-of-frame TCR alpha sharing, but the models matched the sharing seen between unrelated individuals. Because the same donors could not be followed over many years, conclusions were based on cross-sectional statistical analysis. Invariant T cells such as MAIT and iNKT could partly confound zero-insertion analyses, although diverse VJ usage argued against such confounding for most clonotypes. Out-of-frame TCR alpha sequences shared between twins showed an excess of low generation-probability sequences compared with coincidental sharing between unrelated individuals.

From the cysteine through the phenylalanine, the CDR3 covers 16 amino acids. Solely the CDR3 DNA is kept, with 48 bases framed from the first base. Via the germline V gene, CDR1 is MNHEY and CDR2 SVGEGT. Cut back by 2 bases and 3 bases, the V and J ends lie 17 bases apart. Every donor in the study was a healthy Caucasian. The twin cohort comprised three pairs of female monozygotic twins, all aged roughly 18 to 30 years. CD4+ and CD8+ T cell populations were isolated with positive isolation kits from Invitrogen. This clonotype was seen a few times. It lacks a known antigen. No much larger clonotype is one base removed from it; base qualities were not supplied. Libraries came from 5' RACE. TCRdb lists the instrument as Illumina HiSeq 2000. A universal primer binding site was introduced by template switching, and a unique molecular identifier was present in the final cDNA, enabling accurate counting of TCR cDNA molecules. Specific primers in the conserved constant-segment region were used to synthesize first-strand cDNA for TCR alpha and beta chains. To control for contamination, every cDNA library was double barcoded, receiving both a SMART-Mk sample barcode and Illumina barcodes. TruSeq adapter sequences, together with Illumina sample barcodes, were added in two successive PCR steps. TCR alpha and beta cDNA libraries were sequenced on the Illumina HiSeq platform with custom primers. For the original study's pipeline: MiGEC was used to process raw reads and extract unique molecular identifiers, and MiXCR was used to find CDR3 positions. For each individual, recombination models were inferred using an EM algorithm with the repgenHMM and IGoR tools. The analysis of shared clonotypes was done with the tcR package in R, with sharing normalized by the product of cloneset sizes. To study raw recombination free of thymic and clonal selection effects, out-of-frame nonproductive sequences were analyzed. Starting from the raw public reads, TCRdb applied fastp trimming at Q25, assembled clones with MiXCR and retained in-frame beta chains. All rows with the same CDR3 protein become a single entry with the most common DNA and genes. In this record, the V and J calls reflect TCRdb's handling and not the investigators' own analysis. This sample holds 270,000 or so distinct CDR3 sequences; around 8.8% were observed only once. The top ten clonotypes cover approximately 3% of the sample.

The same specimen was also included in a second study, on yellow fever vaccine responses in identical twins. The second investigation adds: The T cell response to vaccination in identical twins was reported by the authors to appear partly convergent and partly personalized. The study precisely tracked vaccine-responding T cell clones in identical twins.

The receptor comes from a woman aged 18-35 years in good health. Sequenced sample: CD8+ T cells sorted from blood. The chain employs TRBV6-2 or TRBV6-3 and TRBJ2-7; the D region possibly corresponds to TRBD2 (6 bases align). The DNA reads TGTGCCAGCAGTTACCACTGGGTAGCGGACCTCTACGAGCAGTACTTC. Translated, this is CASSYHWVADLYEQYF.